This T cell receptor beta chain comes out of a study of Ad26.COV2.S vaccination and SARS-CoV-2 variants. Study-level background: As a participant in COV1001, the donor was in the Ad26.COV2.S trial arm. Findings and caveats of the study: Substantial breadth was reported for post-vaccination spike-specific CD8+ and CD4+ T cells.

Some clones are missing from TCRdb's copy, which holds only in-frame ones; the method was immunoSEQ multiplex PCR. The sample contains about 350,000 clones, more than 85% of which appear only once. Germline V CDR1 and CDR2: MNHEY, SVGAGI. V was clipped by 0 bases and J by 5 bases, with 14 bases between them. CDR3 length: 15 amino acids. This clone has just one count. What it recognizes is unknown. Treatment defined: some 20 received Ad26.COV2.S at low or high dose, single or two shots; 5 received placebo; per-sample allocation not given. Day 63 following the first vaccine or placebo injection was when the samples were taken.

The source of this sequence is a person aged 18-65 years who received the Ad26.COV2.S COVID-19 vaccine or a placebo. The sample here was peripheral blood, taken in a trial of Ad26.COV2.S vaccine versus placebo. J is TRBJ2-7 and V is TRBV6-5, with TRBD1 as a possible D gene (5 bases). The DNA of the CDR3 is TGTGCCAGCAGTTACTCCCAGGGCAGGGCCCACGAGCAGTACTTC. Residues: CASSYSQGRAHEQYF.